Following are 18 T cell receptor beta chains from one sample sequenced in a study of shared clonotypes between healthy human individuals. Some clones are missing from TCRdb's copy, which holds only in-frame ones; the method was immunoSEQ multiplex PCR. Among 1 million to 1.3 million clones, 70% to 80% were seen once, and the ten largest hold under 0.8%. Material for sequencing was memory CD4+ T cells from PBMCs. As to subset: CD45RA-negative fraction. The origin of the receptors is a young man in good health. Some clones in this sample may be carry-over from other donors' samples.

This clone was seen a single time. This chain joins TRBV5-4 and TRBJ2-7; 9 bases map to TRBD2. Germline CDR1 SGHNT, CDR2 YYREEE (reference sequence). The junction had 13 bases not matched to a gene; V was cut back by 3 bases and J by 3 bases. CDR3 length equals 17 residues. The CDR3 loop is CASSSKVVAGADYEQYF. In DNA form, the CDR3 reads TGTGCCAGCAGCTCTAAGGTCGTAGCGGGAGCTGACTACGAGCAGTACTTC.

This chain joins TRBV19 and TRBJ2-5; 9 nucleotides agree with TRBD2. This CDR3 comprises 16 residues. V lost 1 base to trimming and J lost 5 bases; unmatched junction nucleotides: 8. Germline CDR1 reads LNHDA; CDR2 reads SQIVND (reference sequence). The CDR3, as DNA: TGTGCCAGTAGTATAGTCGGGGGACTAGCCAGGGAGACCCAGTACTTC. Its translation: CASSIVGGLARETQYF.

The chain uses TRBV2 and TRBJ1-5; 7 bases line up with TRBD1. J lost 0 bases, V lost 8 bases, and 4 bases had no gene match. The length of the CDR3 is 14 residues. Looked up from germline, CDR1 is SNHLY and CDR2 is FYNNEI. CDR3 coding DNA: TGTGCCAGCGCGGGACAGAATAGCAATCAGCCCCAGCATTTT. Protein: CASAGQNSNQPQHF.

DNA for the CDR3: TGTGCCAGCAGTTTATCTAGGGAAGATTGGGCAATGAACACTGAAGCTTTCTTT. Protein: CASSLSREDWAMNTEAFF. The V call is TRBV27, the J call TRBJ1-1; no reliable D call. This CDR3 is built from 18 residues. V lost 0 bases to trimming and J lost 0 bases, with 17 bases between them. Germline CDR1 reads MNHEY; CDR2 reads SMNVEV (reference sequence).

The CDR3 DNA is TGTGCCAGCAAAGCGGGGGCCACAGATACGCAGTATTTT. Protein sequence: CASKAGATDTQYF. The chain uses TRBV6-1 and TRBJ2-3; 8 positions match TRBD2. This CDR3 contains 13 residues. The J segment lost 2 bases and the V segment lost 7 bases, leaving 2 bases of the junction unmatched. Germline lookup yields CDR1 MNHNS and CDR2 SASEGT.

This chain joins TRBV7-3 and TRBJ1-1, with TRBD1 matching 7 bases. V shed 4 bases and J 4 bases; nucleotides not matched to a gene: 3. The CDR3 totals 13 residues. Germline CDR1 and CDR2: SGHTA and FQGTGA. This CDR3 is CASSSHRGTEAFF. The CDR3 nucleotides are TGTGCCAGCAGCTCGCACAGGGGCACTGAAGCTTTCTTT.

The chain employs TRBV7-2 and TRBJ2-3; D may be TRBD1 or TRBD2 (5 bases each). The CDR3 sequence is 15 residues long. The germline V and J ends were trimmed by 5 bases and 2 bases, with 14 bases remaining between them. Germline V gives CDR1 SGHTA, CDR2 FQGNSA. As DNA, the CDR3 is TGTGCCAGCAGCCCCGAGGGGATCGACACAGATACGCAGTATTTT. Translation: CASSPEGIDTDTQYF.

The chain has TRBV7-9 and TRBJ2-1, with D perhaps matching TRBD2 (5 bases). V lost 2 bases and J lost 2, with 7 bases in between. CDR1 and CDR2 from the germline V gene are SEHNR and FQNEAQ (reference sequence). The CDR3 is 14 residues long. This CDR3 is CASSLSGTYNEQFF. The CDR3 DNA sequence: TGTGCCAGCAGCTTAAGCGGTACCTACAATGAGCAGTTCTTC.

Regarding this clone: This may be a read error: a much more frequent sequence differs by one nucleotide. V and J are TRBV7-9 and TRBJ2-1; TRBD2 matches 11 bases. With V trimmed by 5 bases and J by 3 bases, 3 bases remained unmatched. The CDR3 totals 15 residues. Germline V gives CDR1 SEHNR, CDR2 FQNEAQ (reference sequence). The CDR3 region has the DNA TGTGCCAGCAGCCCGGGACTAGCGGTCTACAATGAGCAGTTCTTC. Residues: CASSPGLAVYNEQFF.

The gene calls are TRBV7-2 and TRBJ1-2, with D hard to call. The CDR3 consists of 15 residues. Trimming removed 4 bases from V and 6 bases from J, with 18 bases in between. In germline, CDR1 is SGHTA, CDR2 FQGNSA. CDR3 DNA sequence: TGTGCCAGCAGCTCGACCGCCGGAGGGATAAATGGCTACACCTTC. Its protein product is CASSSTAGGINGYTF.

Only a few counts were recorded for this clone. The genes are TRBV2 and TRBJ2-1, with 8 bases aligning to TRBD2. Germline assignment: CDR1 SNHLY and CDR2 FYNNEI. This CDR3 is built from 17 residues. J gave up 0 bases and V 2 bases, and 6 bases lay outside the gene matches. CDR3: CASSEPIAGSSYNEQFF. The DNA for the CDR3 is TGTGCCAGCAGTGAACCAATAGCGGGAAGCTCCTACAATGAGCAGTTCTTC.

The chain recombines TRBV11-2 with TRBJ2-5; 12 bases are a match to TRBD2. The germline gives CDR1 SGHAT, CDR2 FQNNGV. Trimming removed 0 bases from V and 3 bases from J; junction bases left unmatched: 5. CDR3 length equals 17 residues. The CDR3 region has the DNA TGTGCCAGCAGCTTAGATCAGAGACTAGCGGGGGAAGAGACCCAGTACTTC. Protein product: CASSLDQRLAGEETQYF.

The chain has TRBV9 and TRBJ2-3, with unresolved D. The CDR3 consists of 14 residues. V shed 0 bases and J shed 2 bases, with 7 bases lying between them. Germline V gene data show CDR1 as SGDLS and CDR2 as YYNGEE. The CDR3, as DNA: TGTGCCAGCAGCGTAGGGTACTCCACAGATACGCAGTATTTT. As protein: CASSVGYSTDTQYF.

This clone was counted only a few times. The gene calls are TRBV28 and TRBJ1-1, with D tentatively TRBD1 (6 bases). Per the germline V gene, CDR1 is MDHEN and CDR2 is SYDVKM. There are 13 residues in the CDR3. V gave up 3 bases and J gave up 5 bases, with 10 bases separating them. Here the CDR3 reads CASSFRGSTEAFF. The CDR3 DNA reads TGTGCCAGCAGTTTCAGGGGATCAACTGAAGCTTTCTTT.

J is TRBJ2-5 and V is TRBV7-3, with D maybe TRBD1 (6 bases). Germline V CDR1 and CDR2: SGHTA, FQGTGA. CDR3 length: 15 residues. Trimming shortened V by 8 bases and J by 4 bases, and 20 bases separated the two germline ends. Here the CDR3 reads CASAVQGTQGETQYF. The CDR3 DNA reads TGTGCCAGCGCGGTTCAGGGGACCCAAGGAGAGACCCAGTACTTC.

Comment on this clone: This sample includes further DNA sequences coding for the same CDR3. The V call is TRBV18, the J call TRBJ1-1; 7 nucleotides line up with TRBD1. Germline V gene lookup returns CDR1 KGHSH and CDR2 LQKENI. V was pared by 4 bases and J by 5 bases, with 10 bases of the junction left unmatched. The CDR3 totals 15 residues. The CDR3 DNA sequence: TGTGCCAGCTCACTACAGACAGGGTTAGAGACTGAAGCTTTCTTT. Translated: CASSLQTGLETEAFF.

The CDR3: CASSLGAGFSYNEQFF. The CDR3 region has the DNA TGTGCCAGCAGTTTAGGAGCGGGGTTCTCCTACAATGAGCAGTTCTTC. The chain carries TRBV28 and TRBJ2-1; TRBD2 matches 7 bases. The length of the CDR3 is 16 residues. The germline CDR1 and CDR2 sequences are MDHEN and SYDVKM. With 2 bases clipped from V and 0 bases from J, the junction kept 4 bases outside the gene matches.

This chain joins TRBV29-1 and TRBJ2-5; D is ambiguous. The CDR3 has 11 residues. V gave up 4 bases and J gave up 5 bases, with 8 bases separating them. CDR1 and CDR2 (germline): SQVTM, ANQGSEA. CDR3 nucleotide sequence: TGCAGCGTTGGGCACCCTGAGACCCAGTACTTC. Translation gives CSVGHPETQYF.